These T cell receptor beta chains were read from a single sample in a study of T-cell reconstitution after alpha-beta-depleted transplantation in children. MiXCR, run by TCRdb on the PCR reads, gives a single entry per CDR3 protein. The data contain more than 90,000 distinct CDR3 sequences, about a tenth of them singletons. The sequencing used PBMCs, collected before TCRalphabeta/CD19-depleted stem cell transplant. These receptors all stem from a boy younger than 10 with acute lymphoblastic leukemia, due to receive a stem cell transplant. Each CDR3 is given with its conserved first and last residue. The D gene is left open where the match is weak. Size values are once, few and many counts, or a class for expanded clones, and some rows have none.

.	TRBV3-1	TRBJ2-3	.	TGTGCCAGCAGCTCCTGGGGAGCACTAACAGATACGCAGTATTTT	CASSSWGALTDTQYF
.	TRBV9	TRBJ2-7	TRBD2	TGTGCCAGCAGCGTCGAGGGAAGCGGGAGACCCAACGAGCAGTACTTC	CASSVEGSGRPNEQYF
.	TRBV3-1	TRBJ2-3	.	TGTGCCAGCAGCCGTCCGGACAGGAGGGCAGATACGCAGTATTTT	CASSRPDRRADTQYF
few	TRBV7-8	TRBJ2-7	.	TGTGCCAGCAGCTTTAGCGCCGAGCAGTACTTC	CASSFSAEQYF
many	TRBV10-2	TRBJ2-1	.	TGCGCCAGCAGTGGGGTAAATTCGAATGAGCAGTTCTTC	CASSGVNSNEQFF
once	TRBV3-1	TRBJ1-5	TRBD1	TGTGCCAGCAGCCCCTCGGCTATGACAGGGAGCAATCAGCCCCAGCATTTT	CASSPSAMTGSNQPQHF
few	TRBV7-8	TRBJ2-7	TRBD1	TGTGCCAGCAGCTTAGGGAGAACCGGGACAGCCTTCTACGAGCAGTACTTC	CASSLGRTGTAFYEQYF
many	TRBV5-5	TRBJ1-2	.	TGTGCCAGCAGCTTGGAGTGGCAGGTCCTCGGCGGCTACACCTTC	CASSLEWQVLGGYTF
few	TRBV20-1	TRBJ2-5	TRBD2	TGCAGTGCTAGGCTCGGCGGGAGTAGGCAAGAGACCCAGTACTTC	CSARLGGSRQETQYF
.	TRBV30	TRBJ2-2	.	TGTGCCGGTGGACTGGGACCCGGGGAGCTGTTTTTT	CAGGLGPGELFF
many	TRBV7-6	TRBJ2-1	.	TGTGCCAGCAGCTTTTGGAAGACGGGTGAGCAGTTCTTC	CASSFWKTGEQFF
few	TRBV19	TRBJ2-1	.	TGTGCCAGTAGTAGCGGGGAGCACAATGAGCAGTTCTTC	CASSSGEHNEQFF
many	TRBV18	TRBJ1-1	TRBD1	TGTGCCAGCTCAGGGACAGGGTTCTTCACTGAAGCTTTCTTT	CASSGTGFFTEAFF
many	TRBV7-3	TRBJ2-2	TRBD2	TGTGCCAGCAGCTTAGGAGCGGGAGGGCCCAGCGGGGAGCTGTTTTTT	CASSLGAGGPSGELFF
many	TRBV18	TRBJ2-1	.	TGTGCCAGCTCACCTCTGGAAGGGCTAGCTAAGTCCGATGAGCAGTTCTTC	CASSPLEGLAKSDEQFF
few	TRBV7-8	TRBJ2-2	.	TGTGCCAGCAGCTTTAGGGCCGGGGAGCTGTTTTTT	CASSFRAGELFF
many	TRBV20-1	TRBJ2-2	TRBD1	TGCAGTGCCGGGACAGCGAACACCGGGGAGCTGTTTTTT	CSAGTANTGELFF